This passage covers 8 T cell receptor beta chains from one sample sequenced in a study of T cells after yellow fever vaccination (dated by TCRdb to the late 2010s). Read against the paper, the sample's treatment or condition label means: live attenuated yellow fever vaccine strain. The library was obtained by 5' RACE. Sequenced using an Illumina HiSeq 2500. Using fastp at Q25 and MiXCR, TCRdb reprocessed the public reads and kept productive beta chains. Rows matching on CDR3 protein sequence are summarized as one entry with the most common DNA and genes. This sample has some 300,000 distinct CDR3 sequences in its table, and approximately 8% of those were observed once. Roughly 18% of the sample lies in the top ten. The specimen comprised PBMCs, sampled about 41 days after the first yellow fever vaccination. The receptors were gathered from a man younger than 35 who received the YFV17D yellow fever vaccine.

This clonotype was seen more than once but under ten times. The chain is built from TRBV29-1 and TRBJ1-1, with D hard to call. The germline V gene has CDR1 SQVTM and CDR2 ANQGSEA. V was pared by 4 bases and J by 6 bases, with 18 bases between. The CDR3 is 14 residues long. Here the CDR3 reads CSVGGRVRISEAFF. CDR3 DNA sequence: TGCAGCGTTGGGGGTAGGGTTCGGATCTCTGAAGCTTTCTTT.

This rearrangement joins TRBV5-4 to TRBJ2-3; D uncertain. Deletions cut 1 base from V and 5 bases from J, with 11 bases between. The CDR3 has 14 residues. CDR1 is SGHNT and CDR2 is YYREEE in the germline V gene (reference sequence). The CDR3: CASSLSAKKDTQYF. Here the CDR3 DNA reads TGTGCCAGCAGCTTGAGTGCGAAGAAAGATACGCAGTATTTT.

The rearrangement joins TRBV5-1 to TRBJ1-1; D unclear. This CDR3 comprises 12 residues. Germline V gene lookup returns CDR1 SGHRS and CDR2 YFSETQ. Trimming cost V 0 bases and J 7 bases, with 7 bases left between them. The CDR3 bases are TGCGCCAGCAGCTTGGAAGGGATTGAAGCTTTCTTT. Translated, it gives CASSLEGIEAFF.

This clonotype was counted at least ten times. The chain links TRBV7-2 to TRBJ2-7; D is unresolved. CDR3 length: 15 residues. V was trimmed by 5 bases and J by 3 bases, leaving 17 bases between them. The germline gives CDR1 SGHTA, CDR2 FQGNSA. The CDR3 protein is CASSRDSVVLYEQYF. CDR3 DNA: TGTGCCAGCAGCCGCGACTCGGTAGTCCTCTACGAGCAGTACTTC.

This chain connects TRBV11-3 to TRBJ2-1; 12 bases fit TRBD2. CDR3 size: 16 residues. Looked up from germline, CDR1 is SGHNT and CDR2 is YENEEA. The ends lost 4 bases at V and 4 bases at J; junction bases unmatched: 5. Written as DNA, the CDR3 is TGTGCCAGCAGCTCTTGGACTAGCGGGGAGTACAATGAGCAGTTCTTC. It yields the protein CASSSWTSGEYNEQFF.

This clonotype was seen once. The CDR3 here is CASARSPYEQYV. The CDR3 DNA reads TGTGCCAGCGCACGCAGCCCCTACGAGCAGTACGTC. The chain uses TRBV7-8 and TRBJ2-7; D remains ambiguous. V gave up 8 bases and J gave up 2 bases, with 10 bases separating them. Germline CDR1 is SGHVS and CDR2 is FQNEAQ. This CDR3 is 12 amino acids long.

This clonotype came up many times. The genes are TRBV5-5 and TRBJ2-7; 9 bases line up with TRBD2. The CDR3 extends over 15 amino acids. The trim removed 3 bases at V and 9 bases at J, leaving 13 bases unmatched. Germline lookup yields CDR1 SGHKS and CDR2 YYEKEE (reference sequence). This CDR3 reads CASSWIAGETLGQYF. The CDR3 coding sequence is TGTGCCAGCAGCTGGATAGCGGGGGAGACACTGGGGCAGTACTTC.

The chain couples TRBV6-1 to TRBJ2-2; 7 nucleotides match TRBD1. The germline V gene encodes CDR1 MNHNS and CDR2 SASEGT. The length of the CDR3 is 16 residues. Trimming cost V 7 bases and J 0 bases; bases outside gene matches: 8. The chain's CDR3 is CASTDPDRTNTGELFF. In DNA, the CDR3 is TGTGCCAGCACTGACCCGGACAGGACGAACACCGGGGAGCTGTTTTTT.